A selection of T cell receptor beta chains follows, all from one sample in a study of response to subunit inactivated influenza vaccine. TCRdb re-called the RT-PCR reads through MiXCR, storing one row per CDR3 protein. This table has more than 450,000 distinct CDR3 sequences, roughly 12% appearing once. The sample in question was PBMCs from blood, obtained on the day of vaccination. The receptors were gathered from a man in his fifties or sixties who received an inactivated influenza vaccine. CDR3s include the opening cysteine and the closing phenylalanine or tryptophan. D genes are given only for firm matches. Clone size is shown for a subset of rows, as once, few, many or a class of expanded clone.

D gene: NA
V gene: TRBV15
clone size: many
J gene: TRBJ1-2
CDR3 protein: CATSRGQFGASSYGYTF
CDR3 DNA: TGTGCCACCAGCAGAGGTCAGTTCGGGGCTTCCTCCTATGGCTACACCTTC

D gene: NA
V gene: TRBV7-9
clone size: NA
J gene: TRBJ2-2
CDR3 protein: CASSPRETNTGELFF
CDR3 DNA: TGTGCCAGCAGCCCCCGGGAAACGAACACCGGGGAGCTGTTTTTT

D gene: NA
V gene: TRBV29-1
clone size: few
J gene: TRBJ2-1
CDR3 protein: CSGRGGVAVGSDEQFF
CDR3 DNA: TGCAGCGGTAGGGGCGGGGTAGCGGTAGGTAGTGATGAGCAGTTCTTC

D gene: TRBD2
V gene: TRBV20-1
clone size: NA
J gene: TRBJ2-1
CDR3 protein: CSARKLGLAGGEQFF
CDR3 DNA: TGCAGTGCTAGGAAACTCGGACTAGCGGGAGGGGAGCAGTTCTTC

D gene: NA
V gene: TRBV29-1
clone size: NA
J gene: TRBJ2-1
CDR3 protein: CSGGNNEQFF
CDR3 DNA: TGCAGCGGGGGGAACAATGAGCAGTTCTTC

D gene: NA
V gene: TRBV29-1
clone size: many
J gene: TRBJ2-7
CDR3 protein: CSVDVGTLTDEQYF
CDR3 DNA: TGCAGCGTTGACGTAGGGACCCTAACCGACGAGCAGTACTTC

D gene: TRBD2
V gene: TRBV20-1
clone size: few
J gene: TRBJ2-1
CDR3 protein: CSASVAGGWNEQFF
CDR3 DNA: TGCAGTGCTAGCGTCGCGGGAGGGTGGAACGAGCAGTTCTTC

D gene: NA
V gene: TRBV27
clone size: NA
J gene: TRBJ2-2
CDR3 protein: CASNIRGTGELFF
CDR3 DNA: TGTGCCAGCAATATTCGGGGCACCGGGGAGCTGTTTTTT

D gene: NA
V gene: TRBV29-1
clone size: few
J gene: TRBJ2-7
CDR3 protein: CSAAGTVTYEQYF
CDR3 DNA: TGCAGCGCCGCGGGGACGGTAACCTACGAGCAGTACTTC

D gene: TRBD2
V gene: TRBV20-1
clone size: NA
J gene: TRBJ2-7
CDR3 protein: CSAPRGASGSSEQYF
CDR3 DNA: TGCAGTGCCCCTCGCGGGGCTAGCGGGAGTTCCGAGCAGTACTTC

D gene: NA
V gene: TRBV28
clone size: few
J gene: TRBJ1-2
CDR3 protein: CASSLNSYGYTF
CDR3 DNA: TGTGCCAGCAGTTTAAACAGCTATGGCTACACCTTC

D gene: TRBD2
V gene: TRBV12-3/TRBV12-4
clone size: many
J gene: TRBJ2-2
CDR3 protein: CASRRSGGDRTGELFF
CDR3 DNA: TGTGCCAGCAGGCGTAGCGGGGGGGATCGCACCGGGGAGCTGTTTTTT

D gene: NA
V gene: TRBV7-9
clone size: many
J gene: TRBJ2-3
CDR3 protein: CASRYRASTDTQYF
CDR3 DNA: TGTGCCAGCAGATACAGGGCTAGCACAGATACGCAGTATTTT

D gene: NA
V gene: TRBV3-1
clone size: NA
J gene: TRBJ2-3
CDR3 protein: CASSQIGGDTDTQYF
CDR3 DNA: TGTGCCAGCAGCCAAATCGGTGGAGACACAGATACGCAGTATTTT

D gene: TRBD1
V gene: TRBV29-1
clone size: NA
J gene: TRBJ1-1
CDR3 protein: CSVPFDRGTEAFF
CDR3 DNA: TGCAGCGTTCCCTTCGACAGGGGTACTGAAGCTTTCTTT

D gene: NA
V gene: TRBV5-5
clone size: NA
J gene: TRBJ1-4
CDR3 protein: CASSPQVASNEKLFF
CDR3 DNA: TGTGCCAGCAGCCCCCAGGTGGCCTCTAATGAAAAACTGTTTTTT

D gene: NA
V gene: TRBV28
clone size: NA
J gene: TRBJ2-6
CDR3 protein: CASLPGGANVLTF
CDR3 DNA: TGTGCCAGCCTCCCTGGAGGGGCCAACGTCCTGACTTTC

D gene: NA
V gene: TRBV28
clone size: many
J gene: TRBJ2-4
CDR3 protein: CASSLRGSGDIQYF
CDR3 DNA: TGTGCCAGCAGTTTACGAGGATCTGGAGACATTCAGTACTTC

D gene: TRBD1
V gene: TRBV20-1
clone size: NA
J gene: TRBJ1-4
CDR3 protein: CSAREDRGNEKLFF
CDR3 DNA: TGCAGTGCTAGAGAGGACAGGGGAAATGAAAAACTGTTTTTT

D gene: TRBD2
V gene: TRBV12-3/TRBV12-4
clone size: NA
J gene: TRBJ2-3
CDR3 protein: CASRVTRGLASTDTQYF
CDR3 DNA: TGTGCCAGCAGAGTAACACGGGGACTAGCGAGCACAGATACGCAGTATTTT

D gene: NA
V gene: TRBV20-1
clone size: few
J gene: TRBJ1-5
CDR3 protein: CSAGAWEGNQPQHF
CDR3 DNA: TGCAGTGCTGGGGCCTGGGAGGGCAATCAGCCCCAGCATTTT

D gene: NA
V gene: TRBV3-1
clone size: few
J gene: TRBJ2-3
CDR3 protein: CASSQVQTDTQYF
CDR3 DNA: TGTGCCAGCAGCCAAGTTCAGACAGATACGCAGTATTTT

D gene: NA
V gene: TRBV7-2
clone size: once
J gene: TRBJ1-2
CDR3 protein: CASSRQQDYGYTF
CDR3 DNA: TGTGCCAGCAGCCGACAGCAAGATTATGGCTACACCTTC

D gene: TRBD2
V gene: TRBV5-1
clone size: NA
J gene: TRBJ2-5
CDR3 protein: CASSGSGGNQETQYF
CDR3 DNA: TGCGCCAGCAGTGGTAGCGGGGGCAACCAAGAGACCCAGTACTTC

D gene: TRBD2
V gene: TRBV11-2
clone size: NA
J gene: TRBJ2-7
CDR3 protein: CASSLDLAGTSYEQYF
CDR3 DNA: TGTGCCAGCAGCTTAGACTTAGCGGGAACCTCCTACGAGCAGTACTTC

D gene: TRBD2
V gene: TRBV5-1
clone size: NA
J gene: TRBJ2-1
CDR3 protein: CASSLGGSGNLNEQFF
CDR3 DNA: TGCGCCAGCAGCCTTGGGGGTAGCGGGAATCTCAATGAGCAGTTCTTC

D gene: TRBD1
V gene: TRBV29-1
clone size: few
J gene: TRBJ1-2
CDR3 protein: CSVSGTGDLYGYTF
CDR3 DNA: TGCAGCGTCTCCGGGACAGGGGATTTATATGGCTACACCTTC

D gene: NA
V gene: TRBV20-1
clone size: once
J gene: TRBJ2-2
CDR3 protein: CSVKGTNTGELFF
CDR3 DNA: TGCAGTGTTAAAGGAACGAACACCGGGGAGCTGTTTTTT

D gene: TRBD2
V gene: TRBV20-1
clone size: few
J gene: TRBJ2-7
CDR3 protein: CSAERGLAGVSYEQYF
CDR3 DNA: TGCAGTGCCGAGAGGGGACTAGCGGGAGTCTCCTACGAGCAGTACTTC

D gene: TRBD2
V gene: TRBV6-2/TRBV6-3
clone size: NA
J gene: TRBJ2-7
CDR3 protein: CASSYTVTSGGEYEQYF
CDR3 DNA: TGTGCCAGCAGTTACACGGTAACTAGCGGGGGTGAATACGAGCAGTACTTC

D gene: NA
V gene: TRBV6-1
clone size: few
J gene: TRBJ2-5
CDR3 protein: CASSEERTTGETQYF
CDR3 DNA: TGTGCCAGCAGTGAAGAAAGGACAACGGGCGAGACCCAGTACTTC

D gene: NA
V gene: TRBV10-3
clone size: many
J gene: TRBJ2-1
CDR3 protein: CAISEPGASYNEQFF
CDR3 DNA: TGTGCCATCAGTGAGCCGGGGGCCTCCTACAATGAGCAGTTCTTC

D gene: NA
V gene: TRBV5-1
clone size: few
J gene: TRBJ2-7
CDR3 protein: CASSLGPLAPSYEQYF
CDR3 DNA: TGCGCCAGCAGCTTGGGACCTCTAGCTCCTTCCTACGAGCAGTACTTC

D gene: NA
V gene: TRBV24-1
clone size: many
J gene: TRBJ2-1
CDR3 protein: CATSEPIGGLVNEQFF
CDR3 DNA: TGTGCCACCAGTGAACCCATAGGCGGGTTAGTCAATGAGCAGTTCTTC

D gene: TRBD2
V gene: TRBV20-1
clone size: few
J gene: TRBJ2-1
CDR3 protein: CSVVAGETYNEQFF
CDR3 DNA: TGCAGTGTTGTAGCGGGAGAGACCTACAATGAGCAGTTCTTC

D gene: NA
V gene: TRBV5-5
clone size: NA
J gene: TRBJ2-7
CDR3 protein: CASSPGLEYEQYF
CDR3 DNA: TGTGCCAGCAGCCCCGGGCTGGAATACGAGCAGTACTTC

D gene: TRBD2
V gene: TRBV12-3/TRBV12-4
clone size: few
J gene: TRBJ2-7
CDR3 protein: CASSPSGRAPYEQYF
CDR3 DNA: TGTGCCAGCAGTCCTAGCGGGAGGGCCCCCTACGAGCAGTACTTC

D gene: NA
V gene: TRBV6-5
clone size: many
J gene: TRBJ1-6
CDR3 protein: CASSYSMAGKNSPLHF
CDR3 DNA: TGTGCCAGCAGTTACTCGATGGCAGGGAAAAATTCACCCCTCCACTTT

D gene: NA
V gene: TRBV7-2
clone size: NA
J gene: TRBJ2-5
CDR3 protein: CASSPRSWEETQYF
CDR3 DNA: TGTGCCAGCAGCCCCCGGAGTTGGGAGGAGACCCAGTACTTC

D gene: NA
V gene: TRBV4-2
clone size: many
J gene: TRBJ2-3
CDR3 protein: CASSQDPLVDTQYF
CDR3 DNA: TGTGCCAGCAGCCAAGATCCATTGGTTGATACGCAGTATTTT

D gene: TRBD1
V gene: TRBV20-1
clone size: NA
J gene: TRBJ1-5
CDR3 protein: CSARGGQSFNQPQHF
CDR3 DNA: TGCAGTGCTAGAGGGGGACAGTCTTTTAATCAGCCCCAGCATTTT

D gene: TRBD1
V gene: TRBV6-5
clone size: few
J gene: TRBJ2-2
CDR3 protein: CASSYIRAGGNTGELFF
CDR3 DNA: TGTGCCAGCAGTTACATTAGGGCAGGGGGGAACACCGGGGAGCTGTTTTTT

D gene: TRBD1
V gene: TRBV6-5
clone size: NA
J gene: TRBJ2-1
CDR3 protein: CASSLRPGQGFNEQFF
CDR3 DNA: TGTGCCAGCAGTCTACGTCCGGGACAGGGGTTCAATGAGCAGTTCTTC

D gene: TRBD1
V gene: TRBV28
clone size: few
J gene: TRBJ2-1
CDR3 protein: CASTSDRRYNEQFF
CDR3 DNA: TGTGCCAGCACCTCGGACAGGAGATACAATGAGCAGTTCTTC

D gene: NA
V gene: TRBV6-1
clone size: NA
J gene: TRBJ2-2
CDR3 protein: CASTPRGATGELFF
CDR3 DNA: TGTGCCAGCACCCCGCGGGGAGCGACCGGGGAGCTGTTTTTT

D gene: TRBD1
V gene: TRBV24-1
clone size: few
J gene: TRBJ2-1
CDR3 protein: CATSADRGLQFF
CDR3 DNA: TGTGCCACCAGTGCGGACAGGGGTTTGCAGTTCTTC

D gene: TRBD2
V gene: TRBV6-2/TRBV6-3
clone size: many
J gene: TRBJ2-2
CDR3 protein: CASIAGVYTGELFF
CDR3 DNA: TGTGCCAGCATAGCGGGAGTTTACACCGGGGAGCTGTTTTTT

D gene: NA
V gene: TRBV7-9
clone size: NA
J gene: TRBJ1-1
CDR3 protein: CASRVGKGPEAFF
CDR3 DNA: TGTGCCAGCAGGGTGGGGAAGGGCCCCGAAGCTTTCTTT

D gene: TRBD1
V gene: TRBV18
clone size: once
J gene: TRBJ2-7
CDR3 protein: CASSPLAGQGAYEQYF
CDR3 DNA: TGTGCCAGCTCACCACTGGCGGGACAGGGGGCCTACGAGCAGTACTTC

D gene: NA
V gene: TRBV6-1
clone size: NA
J gene: TRBJ1-5
CDR3 protein: CASNLWGDGNQPQHF
CDR3 DNA: TGTGCCAGCAATCTCTGGGGGGATGGCAATCAGCCCCAGCATTTT